The rows below give T cell receptor beta chains drawn from one sample of a study of T cells after yellow fever vaccination. TCRdb re-analysed the 5' RACE reads in MiXCR, keeping a single row per CDR3 protein. This sample has approximately 450,000 distinct CDR3 sequences, with 18% found just once. The source material was PBMCs, sampled before the yellow fever booster vaccination. The receptor set was obtained from a man between 18 and 35 years old who received the YFV17D yellow fever vaccine. CDR3s include the opening cysteine and the closing phenylalanine or tryptophan. The order of the fields is J gene, V gene, D gene, clone size, CDR3 length, CDR3 DNA, CDR3 protein. D genes are given only for firm matches. Where a row states a size, it is once, few, many or the class of an expanded clone; other rows omit it.

TRBJ2-3,TRBV10-3,TRBD1,few,15,TGTGCCATCAAATGGGGACAGGGAGGGGGAGATACGCAGTATTTT,CAIKWGQGGGDTQYF
TRBJ2-7,TRBV5-4,TRBD1,once,15,TGTGCCAGCAGCTATCGAACAGGGGAACGAAGCGAGCAGTACTTC,CASSYRTGERSEQYF
TRBJ2-3,TRBV9,.,.,16,TGTGCCAGCAGCGTAGTGGGGGGCGCTAGCACAGATACGCAGTATTTT,CASSVVGGASTDTQYF
TRBJ2-3,TRBV7-2,.,.,14,TGTGCCAGCAGCTCTTCGGAGGCGACAGATACGCAGTATTTT,CASSSSEATDTQYF
TRBJ2-5,TRBV20-1,.,.,12,TGCAGTGCTAGAGGGAACCAAGAGACCCAGTACTTC,CSARGNQETQYF
TRBJ2-3,TRBV7-9,TRBD2,.,15,TGTGCCAGCAGCTCTGGCCGGACTAGCAAAGATACGCAGTATTTT,CASSSGRTSKDTQYF
TRBJ2-3,TRBV19,.,.,13,TGTGCCAGTAGTTTATGGACGGAGGATACGCAGTATTTT,CASSLWTEDTQYF
TRBJ1-2,TRBV7-9,TRBD1,.,14,TGTGCCAGCAGCCCGGACAGGGGGCTATATGGCTACACCTTC,CASSPDRGLYGYTF
TRBJ2-3,TRBV20-1,.,.,14,TGCAGTGCCGGAAGTTTCGACTCTGCAGATACGCAGTATTTT,CSAGSFDSADTQYF
TRBJ1-3,TRBV6-5,.,.,13,TGTGCCAGCATCCCACCGGGGGGAAACACCATATATTTT,CASIPPGGNTIYF
TRBJ2-3,TRBV7-2,TRBD2,few,18,TGTGCCAGCAGCCCGAGATTAGCGGGGGGGTCCGGCACAGATACGCAGTATTTT,CASSPRLAGGSGTDTQYF
TRBJ2-7,TRBV27,.,few,15,TGTGCCAGCACTCCTCGGGGACGATTCCCTTCTACGGAGTACTTC,CASTPRGRFPSTEYF
TRBJ1-5,TRBV10-3,.,.,14,TGTGCCATCAGTGTTAAGGACGGAGATCAGCCCCAGCATTTT,CAISVKDGDQPQHF
TRBJ2-3,TRBV9,TRBD1,few,14,TGTGCCAGCAGCGTGACAGGGGGCAAAGATACGCAGTATTTT,CASSVTGGKDTQYF
TRBJ1-5,TRBV7-2,.,many,17,TGTGCCAGCAGCTTGTGGCACTCGGGACAAAGCAATCAGCCCCAGCATTTT,CASSLWHSGQSNQPQHF
TRBJ1-3,TRBV10-3,TRBD1,.,16,TGTGCCATCAGGCCAGGACAGGGGAGAACTGGAAACACCATATATTTT,CAIRPGQGRTGNTIYF
TRBJ2-1,TRBV7-9,.,.,16,TGTGCCAGCAGCTTATTATTGATCAGCTCCTACAATGAGCAGTTCTTC,CASSLLLISSYNEQFF